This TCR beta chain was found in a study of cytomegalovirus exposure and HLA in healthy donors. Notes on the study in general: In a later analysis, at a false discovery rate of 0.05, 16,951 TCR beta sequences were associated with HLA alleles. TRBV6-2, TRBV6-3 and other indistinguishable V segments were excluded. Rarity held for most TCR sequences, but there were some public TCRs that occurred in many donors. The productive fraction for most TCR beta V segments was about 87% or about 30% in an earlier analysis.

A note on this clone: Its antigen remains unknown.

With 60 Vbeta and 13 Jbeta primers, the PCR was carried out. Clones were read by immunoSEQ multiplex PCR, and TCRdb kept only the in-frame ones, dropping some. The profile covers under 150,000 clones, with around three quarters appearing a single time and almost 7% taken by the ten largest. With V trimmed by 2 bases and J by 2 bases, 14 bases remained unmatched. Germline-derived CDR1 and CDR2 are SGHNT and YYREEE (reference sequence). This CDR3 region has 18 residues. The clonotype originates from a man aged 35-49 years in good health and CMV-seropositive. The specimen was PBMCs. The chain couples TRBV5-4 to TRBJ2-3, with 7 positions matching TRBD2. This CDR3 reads CASSLPGWSSGPTDTQYF. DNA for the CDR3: TGTGCCAGCAGCTTACCGGGGTGGTCTAGCGGTCCCACAGATACGCAGTATTTT.